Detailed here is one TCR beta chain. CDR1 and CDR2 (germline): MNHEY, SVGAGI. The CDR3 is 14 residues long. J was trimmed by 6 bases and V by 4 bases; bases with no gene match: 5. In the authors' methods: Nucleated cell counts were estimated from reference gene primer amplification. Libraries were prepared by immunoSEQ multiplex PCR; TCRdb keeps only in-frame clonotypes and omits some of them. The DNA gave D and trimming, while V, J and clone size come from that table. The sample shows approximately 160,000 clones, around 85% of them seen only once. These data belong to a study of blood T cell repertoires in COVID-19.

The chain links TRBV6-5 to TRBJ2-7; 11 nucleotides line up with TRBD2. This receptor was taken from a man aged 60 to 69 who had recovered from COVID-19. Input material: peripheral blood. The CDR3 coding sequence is TGTGCCAGCAGTTCTTCTGGGACTAGCGGCGAGCAGTACTTC. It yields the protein CASSSSGTSGEQYF.